The entry that follows covers one T cell receptor beta chain sequence. Its antigen is unidentified. The record originates from a study of CD8 T cells in ankylosing spondylitis. Study results and caveats: Some motif variants had been reported before (in reactive arthritis synovial fluid and blood). Reportedly, matched ankylosing spondylitis synovial fluid was significantly enriched for disease-linked clones. For ankylosing spondylitis blood, a TCR beta motif of about eight highly homologous variants appeared characteristic.

One entry per CDR3 protein, called by TCRdb with MiXCR from the 5' RACE reads. The sample shows roughly 400,000 distinct CDR3 sequences, about 20% of them seen only once. Trimming at V came to 3 bases and at J to 7 bases, leaving 10 bases not matched to a gene. The CDR3 spans 15 residues. Per the germline V gene, CDR1 is SGHRS and CDR2 is YFSETQ. The sample taken for sequencing was blood, either unsorted or a sorted T cell fraction (not recorded which). The genes are TRBV5-1 and TRBJ2-1, with 7 bases identical to TRBD1. The sequence came from a male donor with ankylosing spondylitis. CDR3 residues: CASSSTQDRLNEQFF. CDR3 coding DNA: TGCGCCAGCAGCTCGACTCAGGACAGGTTGAATGAGCAGTTCTTC.